Listed here are 30 T cell receptor beta chains from one sample, sequenced in a study of cytomegalovirus exposure and HLA in healthy donors. Sequenced by immunoSEQ multiplex PCR; TCRdb stores in-frame clones only, minus some. The data contain over 150,000 clones, over 85% of them singletons. The specimen was PBMCs. All receptors come from a woman under 30 in good health and CMV-seropositive.

This chain's CDR3 is CASRLDRGTNIQYF. The CDR3 DNA reads TGTGCCAGCAGGTTGGACAGGGGGACGAACATTCAGTACTTC. V is TRBV7-9 and J is TRBJ2-4; 10 bases are shared with TRBD1. Germline loops: CDR1 SEHNR, CDR2 FQNEAQ (reference sequence). The length of the CDR3 is 14 residues. V gave up 6 bases and J gave up 7 bases; unmatched junction bases: 6.

This rearrangement joins TRBV6-4 to TRBJ2-3, with D tentatively TRBD1 (6 bases). Germline V CDR1 and CDR2: MRHNA, SNTAGT. The V gene lost 3 bases and the J gene lost 4 bases, with 17 bases spanning the gap. The CDR3 contains 16 residues. The CDR3 nucleotides are TGTGCCAGCAGTGATAGCACAGGGTCCAAACCAGATACGCAGTATTTT. It is translated as CASSDSTGSKPDTQYF.

As DNA, the CDR3 is TGTGCCACCAGCAGAACTATAGATGAGCAGTTCTTC. This sequence encodes CATSRTIDEQFF. The chain uses TRBV15 and TRBJ2-1; D uncertain. Trimming pared 2 bases from V and 8 bases from J, leaving 7 bases between. The CDR3 contains 12 residues. In germline, CDR1 is LNHNV, CDR2 YYDKDF (reference sequence).

The chain is built from TRBV18 and TRBJ2-1, with D perhaps TRBD1 (6 bases). V was clipped by 5 bases and J by 4 bases, with 21 bases between them. This CDR3 has 17 residues. CDR1 KGHSH and CDR2 LQKENI come from the germline V gene. In DNA, the CDR3 is TGTGCCAGCTCATTAGGTCAACAGGGAATTGGTTACAATGAGCAGTTCTTC. This sequence encodes CASSLGQQGIGYNEQFF.

The chain carries TRBV28 and TRBJ2-1, with TRBD2 matching over 10 bases. J lost 0 bases, V lost 4 bases, and 15 bases had no gene match. CDR1 MDHEN and CDR2 SYDVKM come from the germline V gene. The CDR3 length is 20 residues. The CDR3 here is CASSSTWTSGLPSSYNEQFF. The CDR3 DNA is TGTGCCAGCAGTTCAACCTGGACTAGCGGTCTACCGAGCTCCTACAATGAGCAGTTCTTC.

The V and J genes are TRBV28 and TRBJ2-7, with TRBD1 identical over 8 bases. This CDR3 is built from 15 residues. Trimming removed 6 bases from V and 2 bases from J; junction bases left unmatched: 9. Germline loops: CDR1 MDHEN, CDR2 SYDVKM. The CDR3 DNA reads as TGTGCCAGCAGACGTAAACGGACAGGGCCCTACGAGCAGTACTTC. This gives the protein CASRRKRTGPYEQYF.

The rearrangement links TRBV28 to TRBJ2-1, with 11 bases that match TRBD2. The CDR3 runs 14 residues. Germline loops: CDR1 MDHEN, CDR2 SYDVKM. V lost 4 bases to trimming and J lost 8 bases; unmatched junction nucleotides: 4. The CDR3 loop is CASSSSGRPDEQFF. In DNA, the CDR3 is TGTGCCAGCAGTTCTAGCGGGAGGCCGGATGAGCAGTTCTTC. Looking up the rest from reference TRBV28 and TRBJ2-1 gives the full variable domain: DVKVTQSSRYLVKRTGEKVFLECVQDMDHENMFWYRQDPGLGLRLIYFSYDVKMKEKGDIPEGYSVSREKKERFSLILESASTNQTSMYLCASSSSGRPDEQFFGPGTRLTVL.

The genes are TRBV10-1 and TRBJ1-2; 8 bases map to TRBD1. The CDR3 length is 13 residues. Germline V lookup: CDR1 WNHNN, CDR2 SYGVQD (reference sequence). V lost 8 bases to trimming and J lost 4 bases; unmatched junction nucleotides: 6. CDR3 amino acids: CASPHGTGYGYTF. DNA of the CDR3: TGCGCCAGCCCCCACGGGACAGGCTATGGCTACACCTTC.

This clone was seen just once. The chain joins TRBV13 to TRBJ1-2, with D perhaps TRBD1 (5 bases). V lost 3 bases to trimming and J lost 5 bases, with 10 bases between them. CDR3 length equals 13 residues. Germline CDR1 and CDR2: PRHDT and FYEKMQ (reference sequence). CDR3 region: CASSLDRGYGYTF. The CDR3 nucleotides read TGTGCCAGCAGCTTGGATAGGGGATATGGCTACACCTTC.

The chain joins TRBV10-3 to TRBJ1-1; 7 bases agree with TRBD1. Per germline, CDR1 ENHRY and CDR2 SYGVKD. The junction had 11 bases not matched to a gene; V was cut back by 3 bases and J by 1 base. CDR3 length: 17 residues. The CDR3 region is CAISEIGGWGQNTEAFF. The DNA of the CDR3 is TGTGCCATCAGTGAAATAGGGGGCTGGGGCCAGAACACTGAAGCTTTCTTT.

This chain uses TRBV27 with TRBJ1-5; a possible D gene is TRBD1 (5 bases). The CDR3 consists of 17 residues. Germline V gene data show CDR1 as MNHEY and CDR2 as SMNVEV (reference sequence). The ends were cut back, 5 bases at V and 2 bases at J, with 19 bases in the middle. The CDR3 here is CASSPLAGTMGNQPQHF. In DNA, the CDR3 is TGTGCCAGCAGTCCCCTAGCAGGGACTATGGGCAATCAGCCCCAGCATTTT.

The chain recombines TRBV7-2 with TRBJ2-3; 10 bases are shared with TRBD2. This CDR3 has 13 residues. Germline lookup yields CDR1 SGHTA and CDR2 FQGNSA. The V segment lost 5 bases and the J segment 4 bases; nucleotides outside the gene matches: 0. CDR3 in DNA: TGTGCCAGCAGCAGCGGGAGGGCAGATACGCAGTATTTT. It encodes CASSSGRADTQYF.

V usage is TRBV28 and J usage is TRBJ2-4; possibly TRBD2 for D (5 bases). Germline CDR1 and CDR2: MDHEN and SYDVKM. This CDR3 comprises 14 residues. The V end lost 3 bases, the J end lost 4 bases, and 10 bases lay between the germline ends. CDR3 in amino acids: CASSFERRKNIQYF. The CDR3 nucleotides are TGTGCCAGCAGTTTCGAGAGGAGGAAAAACATTCAGTACTTC.

The rearrangement links TRBV9 to TRBJ2-3; unclear D gene. Per the germline V gene, CDR1 is SGDLS and CDR2 is YYNGEE. The CDR3 contains 13 residues. V was pared by 4 bases and J by 6 bases, with 12 bases between. The CDR3 sequence: CASSPRGGDTQYF. CDR3 nucleotides: TGTGCCAGCAGCCCCCGCGGTGGGGATACGCAGTATTTT.

The rearrangement uses TRBV6-1 and TRBJ1-2; D is possibly TRBD1 (6 bases). Germline V gives CDR1 MNHNS, CDR2 SASEGT. The CDR3 covers 15 residues. Trimming took off 4 bases at V and 2 bases at J, with 14 bases between the two ends. DNA of the CDR3: TGTGCCAGCAGTGTTCAGGTTGGACAGAACTATGGCTACACCTTC. It codes for CASSVQVGQNYGYTF.

The V and J genes are TRBV7-2 and TRBJ1-1, with D unresolved. With 4 bases removed from V and 8 bases from J, the gap between germline ends came to 11 bases. The CDR3 contains 12 residues. Germline V gene sequence: CDR1 SGHTA, CDR2 FQGNSA. CDR3 coding DNA: TGTGCCAGCAGCTCCCTGGGGAGGGAAGCTTTCTTT. This encodes CASSSLGREAFF.

The chain has TRBV4-1 and TRBJ2-7; D is perhaps TRBD2 (6 bases). Germline CDR1 is MGHRA and CDR2 is YSYEKL. V shed 2 bases and J shed 4 bases, with 12 bases lying between them. The CDR3 extends over 14 amino acids. Here the CDR3 DNA reads TGCGCCAGCAGCCAACTAGCGAACCCTTACGAGCAGTACTTC. This codes for CASSQLANPYEQYF.

V is TRBV7-3 and J is TRBJ2-7; 7 nucleotides line up with TRBD1. This CDR3 spans 13 amino acids. The ends lost 0 bases at V and 6 bases at J; junction bases unmatched: 2. Germline CDR1 reads SGHTA; CDR2 reads FQGTGA. The CDR3 nucleotides are TGTGCCAGCAGCTTAACAGGGGGCCTCGAGCAGTACTTC. The encoded protein is CASSLTGGLEQYF.

This sequence joins TRBV7-6 and TRBJ2-3, with 7 bases identical to TRBD2. The V and J ends lost 2 bases and 1 base, in that order; junction bases with no gene match: 12. Germline values: CDR1 SGHVS, CDR2 FNYEAQ. The CDR3 sequence is 18 residues long. The CDR3 DNA follows: TGTGCCAGCAGCTTAAAGCGGGAATCTGTGTTTGGCACAGATACGCAGTATTTT. Translating gives CASSLKRESVFGTDTQYF.

In its sample, this clone was seen a few times. The chain combines TRBV7-9 with TRBJ1-1; no definite D call. The V end lost 7 bases, the J end lost 1 base, and 16 bases lay between the germline ends. This CDR3 is 15 amino acids long. From germline, CDR1 is SEHNR and CDR2 FQNEAQ (reference sequence). The CDR3 sequence: CASILPGGGNTEAFF. DNA of the CDR3: TGTGCCAGCATCCTCCCCGGAGGAGGGAACACTGAAGCTTTCTTT.

The chain has TRBV7-9 and TRBJ1-1; TRBD1 agrees at 8 bases. The CDR3 is made up of 15 amino acids. With V trimmed by 1 base and J by 6 bases, 7 bases remained unmatched. Germline V gives CDR1 SEHNR, CDR2 FQNEAQ (reference sequence). Here the CDR3 reads CASSLGTGRTPEAFF. The CDR3 DNA reads TGTGCCAGCAGCTTAGGGACAGGGAGAACCCCTGAAGCTTTCTTT.

The gene calls are TRBV4-1 and TRBJ2-2; 12 nucleotides match TRBD2. With V trimmed by 7 bases and J by 4 bases, 10 bases remained unmatched. Germline V gene lookup returns CDR1 MGHRA and CDR2 YSYEKL. This CDR3 contains 17 residues. CDR3 nucleotides: TGCGCCAGCACCTCAGCCCGACTAGCGGGAGTCACCGGGGAGCTGTTTTTT. It specifies CASTSARLAGVTGELFF.

The chain carries TRBV19 and TRBJ2-5; D is unclear. The CDR3 loop spans 14 amino acids. V lost 1 base and J lost 10, with 16 bases in between. In germline, CDR1 is LNHDA, CDR2 SQIVND (reference sequence). CDR3 residues: CASSIGAPNWIQYF. The CDR3 DNA reads TGTGCCAGTAGTATAGGGGCTCCGAACTGGATCCAGTACTTC.

The V call is TRBV6-1, the J call TRBJ1-2; 8 bases line up with TRBD1. CDR3 length: 14 amino acids. V lost 4 bases to trimming and J lost 7 bases; unmatched junction nucleotides: 8. Germline V gene lookup returns CDR1 MNHNS and CDR2 SASEGT. The CDR3 DNA reads TGTGCCAGCAGTGCGACAGGGGCACCGGGTGGCTACACCTTC. Encoded protein: CASSATGAPGGYTF.

The chain is built from TRBV7-2 and TRBJ2-2; 7 bases are shared with TRBD2. The CDR3 contains 16 residues. Germline lookup yields CDR1 SGHTA and CDR2 FQGNSA. Losses at the gene ends were 2 bases for V and 6 bases for J; bases not matched to a gene: 9. CDR3 residues: CASSLFPLAVPGELFF. CDR3 in DNA: TGTGCCAGCAGCTTATTCCCCCTAGCGGTTCCCGGGGAGCTGTTTTTT.

V usage is TRBV7-3 and J usage is TRBJ2-3, with 12 bases matching TRBD2. Germline CDR1 is SGHTA and CDR2 is FQGTGA. V lost 5 bases to trimming and J lost 6 bases; unmatched junction nucleotides: 9. The CDR3 sequence is 16 residues long. CDR3 loop: CASSLGTSGLMDTQYF. The CDR3 DNA reads TGTGCCAGCAGCCTCGGGACTAGCGGGCTAATGGATACGCAGTATTTT. The full variable domain, with the rest looked up from reference TRBV7-3 and TRBJ2-3, is GAGVSQTPSNKVTEKGKYVELRCDPISGHTALYWYRQSLGQGPEFLIYFQGTGAADDSGLPNDRFFAVRPEGSVSTLKIQRTERGDSAVYLCASSLGTSGLMDTQYFGPGTRLTVL.

In this sample, this clone turned up once. This chain links TRBV11-2 with TRBJ2-2, with 8 bases fitting TRBD2. The CDR3 is made up of 16 amino acids. After removal of 4 bases from V and 3 bases from J, the junction contained 7 bases not matched to a gene. The germline CDR1 and CDR2 sequences are SGHAT and FQNNGV. CDR3 sequence (DNA): TGTGCCAGCAGCTCAGCTACTAGCGGATACACCGGGGAGCTGTTTTTT. It yields the protein CASSSATSGYTGELFF. The complete variable domain, with remaining parts taken from reference TRBV11-2 and TRBJ2-2, reads EAGVAQSPRYKIIEKRQSVAFWCNPISGHATLYWYQQILGQGPKLLIQFQNNGVVDDSQLPKDRFSAERLKGVDSTLKIQPAKLEDSAVYLCASSSATSGYTGELFFGEGSRLTVL.

The genes are TRBV28 and TRBJ2-7; D gene ambiguous. CDR1 MDHEN and CDR2 SYDVKM come from the germline V gene. CDR3 length: 12 amino acids. V shed 5 bases and J shed 2 bases, with 7 bases lying between them. CDR3: CASSSLTYEQYF. As DNA, the CDR3 is TGTGCCAGCAGTAGCTTGACCTACGAGCAGTACTTC.

The gene calls are TRBV18 and TRBJ1-5; D gene unclear. The CDR3 runs 14 residues. Germline values: CDR1 KGHSH, CDR2 LQKENI. The V gene lost 6 bases and the J gene lost 5 bases, with 14 bases spanning the gap. The CDR3 sequence is CASSSDHSDQPQHF. The CDR3, as DNA: TGTGCCAGCTCCTCGGATCACAGTGATCAGCCCCAGCATTTT.

J is TRBJ2-2 and V is TRBV9, with 9 bases that match TRBD2. CDR1 and CDR2 (germline): SGDLS, YYNGEE. With 0 bases clipped from V and 7 bases from J, the junction kept 10 bases outside the gene matches. This CDR3 contains 17 residues. The chain's CDR3 is CASSVALGGRAFGELFF. The CDR3 DNA is TGTGCCAGCAGCGTAGCTCTTGGCGGGAGGGCCTTCGGGGAGCTGTTTTTT.